Sequencing of this T cell receptor beta chain was carried out in a study of CD8 T cells in Susac syndrome. Findings and limits, study-wide: It was acknowledged in the study that its TCR sequencing and HLA analysis involved a relatively small number of individuals.

In blood CD8+ and CD4+ T cells, TCR beta underwent sequencing. Negative isolation was applied to CD8+ and CD4+ T cells, and FACS enrichment was applied to TEMRA cells. RNA, at about 0.45 to 1 ug, was reverse transcribed with random hexamers. Across 54 Vbeta and 13 Jbeta, TCR beta CDR3 was amplified with immunoSEQ multiplex PCR. Each CDR3 protein is one row after TCRdb ran MiXCR on the immunoSEQ multiplex PCR reads. This sample has roughly 200,000 distinct CDR3 sequences, with 85% to 95% found just once. With regard to this clonotype: Its antigen is unidentified.

The length of the CDR3 is 12 residues. Germline values: CDR1 MNHEY, CDR2 SVGEGT. V lost 2 bases to trimming and J lost 5 bases, with 7 bases between them. The clonotype was recovered from a human donor in good health. The J gene is TRBJ2-7, the V gene TRBV6-2 or TRBV6-3; D call uncertain. Sequencing used CD4+ T cells from PBMCs. CDR3 in amino acids: CASSYVRNEQYF. DNA for the CDR3: TGTGCCAGCAGTTACGTTAGAAACGAGCAGTACTTC.